This T cell receptor (beta chain) came from a study of CD8 T cells in Susac syndrome. This CDR3 spans 15 amino acids. Unmatched junction bases numbered 6, after V lost 4 bases and J lost 1 base. The germline V gene has CDR1 SGHRS and CDR2 YFSETQ. High-throughput TCR beta sequencing covered peripheral CD8+ and CD4+ T cells. The patients who served as multiple sclerosis controls were treatment-naive and had stable or active relapsing-remitting disease that fulfilled the revised McDonald criteria. The CD8+ and CD4+ T cells were isolated magnetically using a negative isolation approach, whereas the TEMRA cells were enriched by FACS. Reverse transcription of about 0.45 to 1 ug RNA was performed with random hexamers. Across 54 Vbeta and 13 Jbeta, TCR beta CDR3 was amplified with immunoSEQ multiplex PCR. TCRdb fed the immunoSEQ multiplex PCR reads into MiXCR, producing one record per CDR3 protein. The sample consists of roughly 200,000 distinct CDR3 sequences, around 95% of them appearing once.

This clonotype was found once. V gene TRBV5-1 combines with J gene TRBJ1-1; 8 bases agree with TRBD1. The clonotype was recovered from a human donor with multiple sclerosis. Specimen: CD4+ T cells from PBMCs. The CDR3 nucleotides read TGCGCCAGCAGCGGGCAGGACAGGGAGAACACTGAAGCTTTCTTT. Encoded protein: CASSGQDRENTEAFF.